This T cell receptor (beta chain) stems from a study of CXCR3-negative and CXCR3-positive naive CD8 T cells. General study points: Naive cells used TRBV-TRBJ genes in much the same way whether CXCR3-negative or CXCR3-positive; memory cells did not. Diversity proved comparably high across both naive subsets and much lower in memory CD8+ cells.

UMI-labeled TRB cDNA libraries were prepared by 5' RACE. No DNA is given; TCRdb re-called the 5' RACE reads and lists each CDR3 protein once. The data show 100,000 to 150,000 distinct CDR3 sequences, and the top ten clones hold 0.45% to 0.6%. Triplicate sorting captured about 300,000 cells each from every CD8+ T cell subset. This CDR3 contains 17 residues. Of note for this clonotype: The antigen is not known.

The gene calls are TRBV12-3 or TRBV12-4 and TRBJ2-2; TCRdb selects TRBD1, and the lack of DNA leaves this call unchecked. The receptor comes from a human donor in good health. Some clones in this sample may be carry-over from other donors' samples. The sample was naive CXCR3- CD8+ T cells from blood. Subset meaning: CD45RO-CCR7+CD27+CD95- naive CD8+ T cells lacking CXCR3 (TNR3-). The CDR3 protein is CASSSPPHQGHTGELFF.